This T cell receptor (beta chain) was retrieved from a study of Ad26.COV2.S vaccination and SARS-CoV-2 variants. For the study at large: Of the COV1001 trial arms, the Ad26.COV2.S arm included the donor. The study's findings and limits: Reported post-vaccination CD8+ and CD4+ T cell responses to spike showed substantial breadth. Vaccine and placebo groups showed comparable non-spike TCR breadth.

Stated treatment: about 20 received Ad26.COV2.S at low or high dose, single or two shots; several received placebo; per-sample allocation not given. The samples were gathered on day 63 after the first injection of vaccine or placebo. This person who donated was an adult of 18-55 years in Boston. Libraries were prepared by immunoSEQ multiplex PCR; TCRdb keeps only in-frame clonotypes and omits some of them. Counted here are about 420,000 clones, around 87% occurring once; the ten biggest clones make up 3.6%. In this sample, this clone turned up a few times. Its target is not known. The CDR3 totals 14 residues. Germline CDR1 reads MDHEN; CDR2 reads SYDVKM. After removal of 3 bases from V and 4 bases from J, the junction contained 5 bases not matched to a gene.

Material: peripheral blood, obtained in a trial of Ad26.COV2.S vaccine versus placebo. The receptor was isolated from a person between 18 and 65 years old who received the Ad26.COV2.S COVID-19 vaccine or a placebo. The genes are TRBV28 and TRBJ2-7; 8 nucleotides agree with TRBD1. As DNA, the CDR3 is TGTGCCAGCAGTTTTCCCAGGGGGCCATACGAGCAGTACTTC. Translating gives CASSFPRGPYEQYF.